Sequencing of this T cell receptor beta chain was carried out in a study of shared T cell receptors in the human thymus. Germline-derived CDR1 and CDR2 are LNHDA and SQIVND (reference sequence). The CDR3 covers 17 residues. Germline trimming cut 5 bases from V and 5 bases from J; bases unmatched to any gene: 9. Profiled with immunoSEQ multiplex PCR; TCRdb holds only in-frame clones, not every one. Of roughly 700,000 clones listed, 88% are singletons. This clone was seen only once. The same specimen was also included in a second study, on human thymus T cells. Per that paper: Donation came from healthy Finnish infants having corrective surgery for congenital heart defects. Corrective heart surgery yielded resections, and these provided the thymus tissue. The authors found apparently biased V and J gene usage in thymic and blood repertoires. Related studies noted strongly shared thymic repertoires across unrelated people.

This chain uses TRBV19 with TRBJ2-7; 16 bases agree with TRBD2. The clonotype was recovered from a boy in the first two years of life with a congenital heart defect. Sequencing input: thymocytes. The CDR3 region is CASSGGTSGRAVDEQYF. The CDR3 bases are TGTGCCAGTAGTGGCGGGACTAGCGGGAGGGCCGTGGACGAGCAGTACTTC. The variable domain in full, with the rest retrieved from reference TRBV19 and TRBJ2-7, is DGGITQSPKYLFRKEGQNVTLSCEQNLNHDAMYWYRQDPGQGLRLIYYSQIVNDFQKGDIAEGYSVSREKKESFPLTVTSAQKNPTAFYLCASSGGTSGRAVDEQYFGPGTRLTVT.